Described below is a single TCR beta chain sequence and its context. Its specificity is not known. The sample is drawn from a study of shared clonotypes between healthy human individuals. Study findings and constraints: Generation probabilities were higher for clonotypes shared across all four sorted-subset donors than for unshared ones. Sampling involved blood alone; tissue repertoires likely differ.

Germline-derived CDR1 and CDR2 are SGHTA and FQGNSA. Trimming removed 1 base at V and 7 bases at J, with 13 bases between. The CDR3 sequence is 14 residues long. The method was immunoSEQ multiplex PCR; TCRdb's version includes in-frame clones alone and lacks a portion of them. The sample has a few million clones; approximately 95% are singletons. A CD45RA+ naive subset and a CD45RA-negative memory subset were split from CD4+ cells. This sequence joins TRBV7-2 and TRBJ1-2, with TRBD1 as a possible D gene (5 bases). Sequencing input: naive CD4+ T cells from PBMCs. Subset described: CD45RA+ positively selected. The receptor's source is a man between 18 and 35 years old in good health. Some clones in this sample may be carry-over from other donors' samples. The CDR3, as DNA: TGTGCCAGCAGCTTAGTGGGGACGCCCGGTGGCTACACCTTC. Translating gives CASSLVGTPGGYTF.